The rows below give T cell receptor beta chains drawn from one sample of a study of technical replicates of blood from a few donors. TCRdb's copy holds only in-frame clones and misses some; the assay was immunoSEQ multiplex PCR. The table has more than 80,000 clones, approximately 94% seen once. Source material: T cells isolated from PBMCs. These receptors all stem from a human donor in good health. Each CDR3 is given with its conserved first and last residue. A D gene is named only where the DNA matches it firmly. Size is stated for part of the rows, as once, few or many counts, or as a class when the clone is expanded.

abundance	d_gene	v_gene	j_gene	CDR3nt	CDR3aa
.	.	TRBV25-1	TRBJ1-1	TGTGCCAGCAGTTTTGGGGGGGAAACTGAAGCTTTCTTT	CASSFGGETEAFF
.	TRBD1	TRBV28	TRBJ2-2	TGTGCCAGCAGCATTTTCGGGACAGGGGGCACCGGGGAGCTGTTTTTT	CASSIFGTGGTGELFF
once	.	TRBV5-1	TRBJ1-3	TGCGCCAGCAGCTCCGGGAGCTCTGGAAACACCATATATTTT	CASSSGSSGNTIYF
.	TRBD2	TRBV28	TRBJ2-4	TGTGCCAGCAGTCTCCCGGGACTAGCGGGAGGTTTCAAAAACATTCAGTACTTC	CASSLPGLAGGFKNIQYF
.	.	TRBV7-7	TRBJ2-7	TGTGCCAGCAGCTTGGACTCTTTCAGCGAGCAGTACTTC	CASSLDSFSEQYF
.	TRBD2	TRBV11-3	TRBJ2-7	TGTGCCAGCAGCATCGGGAGGGGCGAGCAGTACTTC	CASSIGRGEQYF
.	TRBD2	TRBV5-1	TRBJ2-7	TGCGCCAGCAGCACAAGTCAACTAGCGGTATCTAGAGAGCAGTACTTC	CASSTSQLAVSREQYF
.	.	TRBV6-5	TRBJ2-7	TGTGCCAGCAGACATACCTACGAGCAGTACTTC	CASRHTYEQYF
.	TRBD2	TRBV7-9	TRBJ2-5	TGTGCCAGCAGCATGGGACTAGCGGTCCGCGAGACCCAGTACTTC	CASSMGLAVRETQYF
.	TRBD2	TRBV28	TRBJ2-5	TGTGCCAGCAGTCGACTCAACTCAGGCGCGGGAGTAAAAGAGACCCAGTACTTC	CASSRLNSGAGVKETQYF
once	TRBD1	TRBV9	TRBJ2-3	TGTGCCAGCCCCCCGGGACAGGGGACCGCAGATACGCAGTATTTT	CASPPGQGTADTQYF
.	TRBD2	TRBV28	TRBJ2-3	TGTGCCAGCAGCTTTCGGACTAGCGGGAGTGTTAGGATTGGCACAGATACGCAGTATTTT	CASSFRTSGSVRIGTDTQYF
.	.	TRBV27	TRBJ2-3	TGTGCCAGCAGTTACAGCGGGCTTGGAGACACAGATACGCAGTATTTT	CASSYSGLGDTDTQYF
.	TRBD2	TRBV19	TRBJ2-3	TGTGCCAGTAGTACTCGACTAGCGGGGGGGTTATCAAATACGCAGTATTTT	CASSTRLAGGLSNTQYF
.	TRBD1	TRBV19	TRBJ1-2	TGTGCCAGTAACCTCAGGGGGACTAACTATGGCTACACCTTC	CASNLRGTNYGYTF
once	.	TRBV12-5	TRBJ1-5	TGTGCTAGTGGTTCCTTTTCGGTTTATAGCAATCAGCCCCAGCATTTT	CASGSFSVYSNQPQHF
.	TRBD2	TRBV11-2	TRBJ2-7	TGTGCCAGCAGACAAATCGGGACTAGCGGGGGTTACGAGCAGTACTTC	CASRQIGTSGGYEQYF
.	TRBD1	TRBV10-3	TRBJ1-2	TGTGCCATCAGTGAGTCGACGCGGACAGGAGTTTTCTATGGCTACACCTTC	CAISESTRTGVFYGYTF
.	.	TRBV5-1	TRBJ2-3	TGCGCCAGCAGCTTGGTTACAGATACAGATACGCAGTATTTT	CASSLVTDTDTQYF
.	TRBD2	TRBV5-4	TRBJ2-1	TGTGCCAGCAGCTCAGGAACTAGCGGGTTCAACAATGAGCAGTTCTTC	CASSSGTSGFNNEQFF
.	.	TRBV5-1	TRBJ1-2	TGCGCCAGCAGCTTGCGGGGACGACAGGATTACAATAGCTATGGCTACACCTTC	CASSLRGRQDYNSYGYTF
.	.	TRBV7-7	TRBJ1-4	TGTGCTAGCAGCTTAGCCAGGGATGAAAAACTGTTTTTT	CASSLARDEKLFF
.	TRBD1	TRBV6-5	TRBJ1-5	TGTGCCAGCAGTGCACAGACAGGGGGAATCCAGCCCCAGCATTTT	CASSAQTGGIQPQHF
once	.	TRBV21-1	TRBJ1-1	TGTGCCAGCAGCAAAGTAAACGGAACAGAAGTGAACACTGAAGCTTTCTTT	CASSKVNGTEVNTEAFF
.	TRBD2	TRBV11-1	TRBJ2-7	TGTGCCAGCAGCCCCCAAGGGGGACTAGCGGACTCCTACGAGCAGTACTTC	CASSPQGGLADSYEQYF
.	.	TRBV19	TRBJ1-2	TGTGCCAGTAGTATCTCCAGGAACTATGGCTACACCTTC	CASSISRNYGYTF